This is a list of T cell receptor beta chains from one sample in a study of shared T cell receptors in the human thymus. TCRdb keeps only in-frame clones here, not all; method: immunoSEQ multiplex PCR. The sample lists hundreds of thousands of clones; around 87% were seen once. Another study also made use of these data, one on human thymus T cells.

The sample was thymocytes. The receptors originated from a boy under three years old with a congenital heart defect. The conserved cysteine and the conserved F or W are not part of the CDR3 here. D genes are given only for firm matches.

j_call: TRBJ2-1; v_call: TRBV4-3; d_call: TRBD2; cdr3_aa: ASSQDEGLAGESSYNEQF
j_call: TRBJ2-2; v_call: TRBV4-1; d_call: -; cdr3_aa: ASSQGDYTNTGELF
j_call: TRBJ2-2; v_call: TRBV7-3; d_call: -; cdr3_aa: ASSSQTGELF
j_call: TRBJ1-2; v_call: TRBV28; d_call: -; cdr3_aa: ASSPGYGYT
j_call: TRBJ2-3; v_call: TRBV19; d_call: -; cdr3_aa: ASSIGAGPHPTTQY
j_call: TRBJ2-1; v_call: TRBV4-2; d_call: TRBD2; cdr3_aa: ASSQDGKVGLAGGCNEQF
j_call: TRBJ2-1; v_call: TRBV5-1; d_call: -; cdr3_aa: ASSLDGDLNEQF
j_call: TRBJ1-1; v_call: TRBV30; d_call: TRBD1; cdr3_aa: AWILGTGVFIEAF
j_call: TRBJ2-5; v_call: TRBV7-2; d_call: -; cdr3_aa: ASSTKGRTPQETQY
j_call: TRBJ1-2; v_call: TRBV19; d_call: -; cdr3_aa: ASSIDGGYGYT
j_call: TRBJ1-1; v_call: TRBV15; d_call: TRBD1; cdr3_aa: ATSRGTGWNTEAF
j_call: TRBJ2-7; v_call: TRBV9; d_call: TRBD1; cdr3_aa: ASSVADRDLHEQY
j_call: TRBJ2-1; v_call: TRBV5-8; d_call: -; cdr3_aa: ASSLPSRSGYPYNEQF
j_call: TRBJ2-7; v_call: TRBV19; d_call: TRBD1; cdr3_aa: ASSIDLRGSRGLPPFYEQY
j_call: TRBJ2-1; v_call: TRBV7-9; d_call: TRBD2; cdr3_aa: ASSPPAGGSDNEQF
j_call: TRBJ1-6; v_call: TRBV28; d_call: -; cdr3_aa: ASSLLGHLNSPLH
j_call: TRBJ1-1; v_call: TRBV28; d_call: -; cdr3_aa: ASSRTLPTEAF
j_call: TRBJ1-5; v_call: TRBV5-5; d_call: -; cdr3_aa: ASSLVETSYSNQPQH
j_call: TRBJ1-1; v_call: TRBV12-5; d_call: -; cdr3_aa: ASGLVRFAEGGGTEAF
j_call: TRBJ1-1; v_call: TRBV15; d_call: -; cdr3_aa: ATSARDETEAF
j_call: TRBJ2-7; v_call: TRBV4-3; d_call: -; cdr3_aa: ASSQAVFRGRSYEQY
j_call: TRBJ1-1; v_call: TRBV19; d_call: -; cdr3_aa: ASSIEVGDTKGTEAF
j_call: TRBJ1-2; v_call: TRBV10-1; d_call: TRBD1; cdr3_aa: AKRDSLRYGYT
j_call: TRBJ2-2; v_call: TRBV6-5; d_call: -; cdr3_aa: ASSYPGDRGPGELF
j_call: TRBJ2-3; v_call: TRBV7-9; d_call: -; cdr3_aa: AQGSTDTQY
j_call: TRBJ2-1; v_call: TRBV4-1; d_call: TRBD2; cdr3_aa: ASNPEGGRANEQF